The clone carrying this T cell receptor beta chain was seen a few times. The antigen remains unidentified. The data stem from a study of CD4+ T cells in melanoma. Assay used: immunoSEQ multiplex PCR; TCRdb lists only in-frame clones, some missing. The sample contains 13,000 to 15,000 clones, 60% to 80% of which appear only once. Overall study findings and caveats: CD8+ T cell, macrophage and B cell function reportedly correlated with neoantigen-specific CD4+ T cells. In melanoma, neoantigen-specific CD4+ T cells reportedly differed in differentiation state.

There are 13 residues in the CDR3. Germline values: CDR1 SGHTA, CDR2 FQGTGA. Trimming cost V 5 bases and J 1 base, with 8 bases left between them. The sequence derives from a human donor with melanoma. The sequencing input was cells from a culture (not recorded whether cultured in vitro). This rearrangement joins TRBV7-3 to TRBJ1-1; tentative D call: TRBD1 (5 bases). The CDR3 DNA is TGTGCCAGCAGCCTACAGGCGAACACTGAAGCTTTCTTT. Protein: CASSLQANTEAFF.